A selection of T cell receptor beta chains follows, all from one sample in a study of T-cell reconstitution after alpha-beta-depleted transplantation in children. MiXCR, applied by TCRdb to the PCR reads, yields one record per CDR3 protein. The sample contains fewer than 550,000 distinct CDR3 sequences, roughly an eighth of which appear only once. This material consisted of PBMCs, mostly from graft donor cells, taken 180 days after TCRalphabeta/CD19-depleted stem cell transplant. The receptors come from a female patient aged 2 to 10 who had a stem cell transplant for aplastic anemia, so the T cells may come from the graft donor. Both conserved end residues are part of each CDR3. A D gene is named only where the DNA matches it firmly. For some rows the clone size is stated as once, few or many, or as a class when expanded; others skip it.

abundance	d_gene	v_gene	j_gene	CDR3nt	CDR3aa
.	.	TRBV10-2	TRBJ2-1	TGCGCCAGCAGTGACTATCTCCTCTCCTACAATGAGCAGTTCTTC	CASSDYLLSYNEQFF
.	.	TRBV19	TRBJ2-1	TGTGCCAGTACCGCCCGGAGGCTTGGTAATGAGCAGTTCTTC	CASTARRLGNEQFF
.	.	TRBV7-2	TRBJ1-5	TGTGCCAGCAGCTTAGTTGGGCTGGTCAATCAGCCCCAGCATTTT	CASSLVGLVNQPQHF
.	TRBD1	TRBV12-3/TRBV12-4	TRBJ2-1	TGTGCCAGCAGTTTTGAGGGGACAGGGGGTAGGTCCTACAATGAGCAGTTCTTC	CASSFEGTGGRSYNEQFF
many	TRBD2	TRBV20-1	TRBJ2-3	TGCAGTGCTAGAGCGGGGGGTAGCACAGATACGCAGTATTTT	CSARAGGSTDTQYF
.	TRBD1	TRBV7-3	TRBJ1-1	TGTGCCAGCAGCTTAATAGGGCCGGGACAGGGGGATATGAACACTGAAGCTTTCTTT	CASSLIGPGQGDMNTEAFF
.	.	TRBV10-3	TRBJ2-3	TGTGCCATCAGTGAGGCGCGCGGGACTGGGGATACGCAGTATTTT	CAISEARGTGDTQYF
few	TRBD2	TRBV27	TRBJ2-7	TGTGCCAGCAGTTTAAAGGGATGGCGGGAGACGGGCTACGAGCAGTACTTC	CASSLKGWRETGYEQYF
.	TRBD1	TRBV5-6	TRBJ2-7	TGTGCCAGCAGCTTGCAGGGGGCGCGCGAGCAGTACTTC	CASSLQGAREQYF
few	.	TRBV7-9	TRBJ1-4	TGTGCCAGCAGCCGGGCTCCTGAAAAACTGTTTTTT	CASSRAPEKLFF
.	TRBD2	TRBV20-1	TRBJ2-3	TGCAGTGCTAGAGTTAGCGGGTCCACAGATACGCAGTATTTT	CSARVSGSTDTQYF
few	.	TRBV3-1	TRBJ2-1	TGTGCCAGCAGCCAAGATCGGGGACTGCATGGGAATGAGCAGTTCTTC	CASSQDRGLHGNEQFF
.	.	TRBV6-1	TRBJ1-2	TGTGCCAGCAGTCCAGGGGTTACCTATGGCTACACCTTC	CASSPGVTYGYTF
few	.	TRBV28	TRBJ2-5	TGTGCCAGCAGTTCGCCTGGGGCGGGATTGGAGACCCAGTACTTC	CASSSPGAGLETQYF
many	TRBD2	TRBV5-6	TRBJ2-3	TGTGCCAGCAGCTGGACGGGACTAGCGGGGAGGGATACGCAGTATTTT	CASSWTGLAGRDTQYF
.	.	TRBV18	TRBJ1-3	TGTGCCAGCTCTCAAAAAGACCGGGCGCGCGGAAACACCATATATTTT	CASSQKDRARGNTIYF
few	.	TRBV9	TRBJ2-2	TGTGCCAGCAGCGTAGCATCGAACACCGGGGAGCTGTTTTTT	CASSVASNTGELFF
.	.	TRBV27	TRBJ2-1	TGTGCCAGCAGTTTAGGTGGGAGCCTAATCTACAATGAGCAGTTCTTC	CASSLGGSLIYNEQFF
many	.	TRBV14	TRBJ1-3	TGTGCCAGCAGCCGAACCCATGGCTCTGGAAACACCATATATTTT	CASSRTHGSGNTIYF
few	TRBD1	TRBV6-1	TRBJ2-4	TGTGCCAGCAGCGCCATTGGACAGGGCCTAGCCAAAAACATTCAGTACTTC	CASSAIGQGLAKNIQYF
.	.	TRBV11-1	TRBJ2-1	TGTGCCAGCAGCCAGAGGTGGCAAGCTCCTACAATGAGCAGTTCTTTACAGTTCTTC	CASSQRWQAPTMSSSLQFF
many	TRBD2	TRBV29-1	TRBJ2-3	TGCAGCGCCCTTCATAGGGAGGGTACAGATACGCAGTATTTT	CSALHREGTDTQYF
few	TRBD2	TRBV2	TRBJ2-1	TGTGCCAGCGACTCATTAGCGGGGGGACGGGTCGAGCAGTTCTTC	CASDSLAGGRVEQFF
few	.	TRBV14	TRBJ2-2	TGTGCCAGCAGCCAAGATTTAGTACAGACCGGGGAGCTGTTTTTT	CASSQDLVQTGELFF
.	.	TRBV20-1	TRBJ1-1	TGCAGTGCAACCCTAACCGGGGGCTCGGAAGCTTTCTTT	CSATLTGGSEAFF
few	TRBD1	TRBV7-2	TRBJ1-2	TGTGCCAGCAGCTTGTCCGGGACAGGAAACTATGGCTACACCTTC	CASSLSGTGNYGYTF
few	.	TRBV30	TRBJ2-1	TGTGCCTGGAGTGTTACTCAGTACAATGAGCAGTTCTTC	CAWSVTQYNEQFF
.	TRBD1	TRBV12-3/TRBV12-4	TRBJ2-1	TGTGCCAGCAGTTTTCCACGACAGGGGGCGTGGGAGCAGTTCTTC	CASSFPRQGAWEQFF
few	TRBD1	TRBV7-3	TRBJ2-2	TGTGCCAGCAGCGCTCACAGGGGACCCGGGGAGCTGTTTTTT	CASSAHRGPGELFF
.	.	TRBV6-2/TRBV6-3	TRBJ2-4	TGTGCCAGCAGCCCCTTCTCCAAAAACATTCAGTACTTC	CASSPFSKNIQYF
few	TRBD2	TRBV5-6	TRBJ2-1	TGTGCCAGCAGCTTGCTAGCGGGTGTAGCAACCTACAATGAGCAGTTCTTC	CASSLLAGVATYNEQFF
.	.	TRBV28	TRBJ2-1	TGTGCCAGCAGTTCCTTATCCGCGGGGACCTACAATGAGCAGTTCTTC	CASSSLSAGTYNEQFF
.	.	TRBV24-1	TRBJ2-2	TGTGCCACCAGTGATCTAGGGGGTAGGCACACCGGGGAGCTGTTTTTT	CATSDLGGRHTGELFF
once	TRBD1	TRBV18	TRBJ1-5	TGTGCCAGCTCACGAACGGGACAGTATAATCAGCCCCAGCATTTT	CASSRTGQYNQPQHF
.	.	TRBV29-1	TRBJ2-1	TGCAGCTCCCAGACCGATACCTACAATGAGCAGTTCTTC	CSSQTDTYNEQFF
few	TRBD2	TRBV9	TRBJ2-1	TGTGCCAGCAGCATCGCCAGGGACTCGGGAGGGAATGAGCAGTTCTTC	CASSIARDSGGNEQFF
few	.	TRBV12-3/TRBV12-4	TRBJ1-1	TGTGCAACCGGGCTGAACACTGAAGCTTTCTTT	CATGLNTEAFF
few	.	TRBV30	TRBJ1-2	TGTGCCTGGAGCCCGGGAAACTATGGCTACACCTTC	CAWSPGNYGYTF
.	.	TRBV29-1	TRBJ1-1	TGCAGCGTTGACGGGTACCCTGAAGCTTTCTTT	CSVDGYPEAFF
many	.	TRBV18	TRBJ1-6	TGTGCCAGCTCACCAGGGTATAATTCACCCCTCCACTTT	CASSPGYNSPLHF
.	.	TRBV12-3/TRBV12-4	TRBJ1-2	TGTGCCAGCACCTCGGGGACCTACTATGGCTACACCTTC	CASTSGTYYGYTF
many	TRBD2	TRBV5-1	TRBJ2-1	TGCGCCAGCAGCCCTCTAGCGGGAGGGCCCAGGAATGAGCAGTTCTTC	CASSPLAGGPRNEQFF
.	TRBD1	TRBV11-3	TRBJ2-1	TGTGCCAGCAGCTTACACTTCCGGGACAGGGGCTACAATGAGCAGTTCTTC	CASSLHFRDRGYNEQFF
many	.	TRBV6-5	TRBJ2-1	TGTGCCAGCAGTTACCCGGGGACGGGTAACAATGAGCAGTTCTTC	CASSYPGTGNNEQFF
few	.	TRBV20-1	TRBJ2-1	TGCAGTGCTAGAGATCCCGGGAGACTCTACAATGAGCAGTTCTTC	CSARDPGRLYNEQFF
few	.	TRBV7-9	TRBJ1-1	TGTGCCAGCAGCTTAGGTGGCAGGGCCCCGTGGGAGGCTTTCTTT	CASSLGGRAPWEAFF
.	.	TRBV28	TRBJ1-1	TGTGCCAGCAGTTTGGCGACGGGTAGAGCTTTCTTT	CASSLATGRAFF
many	.	TRBV20-1	TRBJ2-3	TGCAGTGCTAGGGCACTCGGGGTCACAGATACGCAGTATTTT	CSARALGVTDTQYF
few	TRBD1	TRBV30	TRBJ2-7	TGTGCCTGGGGACAGGCCTCCTACGAGCAGTACTTC	CAWGQASYEQYF
.	.	TRBV7-2	TRBJ2-1	TGTGCCAGCAGCACCCGGGACTCCCCAAGCTACAATGAGCAGTTCTTC	CASSTRDSPSYNEQFF
.	.	TRBV12-3/TRBV12-4	TRBJ2-2	TGTGCCAGCAATTTCCGTGGCGGAGGTCGGACCCGGAGTACCGGGGAGCTGTTTTTT	CASNFRGGGRTRSTGELFF